The TCR beta chain described here comes from a study of blood T cell repertoires in COVID-19. Background on the study: Samples representing acute and convalescent COVID-19 were sourced from the United States, Italy and Spain. Sample material is recorded as cDNA or gDNA derived from T cells, B-cell-depleted T cells, or PBMCs.

Original analysis: Estimated nucleated cell counts came from reference gene primer amplification. Only in-frame clones appear in the TCRdb table, and some are missing; sequencing was by immunoSEQ multiplex PCR. V and J calls plus clone size are reproduced from that table; the DNA served to infer D and trimming. The sample comprises tens of thousands of clones, over 80% of which are singletons, and less than 2.5% rests with the top ten. This CDR3 comprises 14 residues. J was trimmed by 2 bases and V by 8 bases; bases with no gene match: 8. Germline V gene data show CDR1 as SGHRS and CDR2 as YFSETQ. This TCR was sampled from a human donor in a cohort sampled during active COVID-19. The sample comprised peripheral blood. This rearrangement joins TRBV5-1 to TRBJ1-1; 8 nucleotides agree with TRBD1. The CDR3 region has the DNA TGCGCCAGTCACGACAGGGGACTCAACACTGAAGCTTTCTTT. It specifies CASHDRGLNTEAFF.